This T cell receptor (beta chain) was recovered during a study of blood T cell repertoires in COVID-19. Background on the study: Sites in the United States, Italy and Spain provided acute and convalescent COVID-19 samples.

In the authors' workflow: Quantification of nucleated cells was approximated via reference gene primer amplification. Sequenced by immunoSEQ multiplex PCR; TCRdb stores in-frame clones only, minus some. That table is the source of V, J and clone size, and D and trimming were worked out from the DNA. The sample records about 150,000 clones, 76% being singletons. CDR1 MNHNS and CDR2 SASEGT come from the germline V gene. This CDR3 contains 15 residues. Between the trimmed V and J ends, which lost 0 bases and 7 bases, there was a span of 13 bases. The TCR comes from an elderly woman with acute or convalescent COVID-19. This rearrangement joins TRBV6-1 to TRBJ1-5; the D is unclear. Sequencing was carried out using peripheral blood. CDR3 sequence reads: CASSEALGPGQPQHF. DNA for the CDR3: TGTGCCAGCAGTGAAGCTTTAGGTCCGGGACAGCCCCAGCATTTT.